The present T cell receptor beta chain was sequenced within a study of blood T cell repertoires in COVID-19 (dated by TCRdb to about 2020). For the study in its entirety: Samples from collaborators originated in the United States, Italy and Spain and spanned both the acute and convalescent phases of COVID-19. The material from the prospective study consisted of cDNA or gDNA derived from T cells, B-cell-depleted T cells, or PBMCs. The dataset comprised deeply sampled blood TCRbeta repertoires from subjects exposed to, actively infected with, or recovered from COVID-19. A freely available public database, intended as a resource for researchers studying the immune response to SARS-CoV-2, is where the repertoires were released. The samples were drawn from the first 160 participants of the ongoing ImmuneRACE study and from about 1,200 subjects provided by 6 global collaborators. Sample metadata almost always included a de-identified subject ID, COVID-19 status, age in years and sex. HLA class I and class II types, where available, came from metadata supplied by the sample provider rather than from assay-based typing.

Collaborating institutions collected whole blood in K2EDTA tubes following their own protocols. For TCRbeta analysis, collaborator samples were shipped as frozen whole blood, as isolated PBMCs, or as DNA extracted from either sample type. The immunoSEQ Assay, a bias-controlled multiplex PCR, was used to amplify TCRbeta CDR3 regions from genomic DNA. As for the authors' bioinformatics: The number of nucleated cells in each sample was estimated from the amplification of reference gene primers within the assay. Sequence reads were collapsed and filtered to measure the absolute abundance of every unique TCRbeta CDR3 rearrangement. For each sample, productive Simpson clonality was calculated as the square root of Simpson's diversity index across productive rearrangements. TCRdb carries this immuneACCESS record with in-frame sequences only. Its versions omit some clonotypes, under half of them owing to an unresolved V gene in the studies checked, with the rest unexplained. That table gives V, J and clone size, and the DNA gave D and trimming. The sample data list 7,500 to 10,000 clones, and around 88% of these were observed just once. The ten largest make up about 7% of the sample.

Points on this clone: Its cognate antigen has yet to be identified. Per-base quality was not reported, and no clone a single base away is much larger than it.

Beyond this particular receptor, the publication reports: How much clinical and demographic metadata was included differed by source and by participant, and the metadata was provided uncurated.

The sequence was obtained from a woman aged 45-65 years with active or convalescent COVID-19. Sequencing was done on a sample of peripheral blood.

The CDR3 in this case is CASSFATGYGTYEQYF. The sequenced DNA is TGTGCCAGCAGCTTCGCCACAGGGTACGGAACCTACGAGCAGTACTTC. Recombination joined TRBV7-2 with TRBJ2-7; possibly the D gene is TRBD1, per 6 matching bases. V loses 3 bases, J loses 2 bases, and the germline ends lie 17 bases apart. Including the terminal cysteine and phenylalanine, the CDR3 comprises 16 residues. Only the CDR3 region is kept as DNA, spanning 48 bases read in frame from base 1. Reading the germline V gene gives CDR1 SGHTA and CDR2 FQGNSA.